The rows below give T cell receptor beta chains drawn from one sample of a study of shared clonotypes between healthy human individuals. Some clones are missing from TCRdb's copy, which holds only in-frame ones; the method was immunoSEQ multiplex PCR. The data show about 600,000 clones, roughly 98% seen once. The sample taken for sequencing was naive CD8+ T cells sorted from blood. The receptors were gathered from a man between 25 and 39 years old in good health. The CDR3 runs from the conserved cysteine through the conserved F or W. Each record gives: clone size, V gene, J gene, D gene, CDR3 length, CDR3 protein, CDR3 DNA. The D gene is left open where the match is weak. Not every row has a clone size; where given, it reads once, few, many or a size class.

abundance: once; v_gene: TRBV9; j_gene: TRBJ2-2; d_gene: .; len: 18; CDR3aa: CASSLDSTGTQNTGELFF; CDR3nt: TGTGCCAGCAGCCTAGACTCTACCGGGACACAGAACACCGGGGAGCTGTTTTTT
abundance: .; v_gene: TRBV19; j_gene: TRBJ2-2; d_gene: .; len: 13; CDR3aa: CASSISYIGELFF; CDR3nt: TGTGCCAGTAGTATCTCTTATATCGGGGAGCTGTTTTTT
abundance: .; v_gene: TRBV7-9; j_gene: TRBJ1-4; d_gene: TRBD1; len: 15; CDR3aa: CASSFSGQGEEKLFF; CDR3nt: TGTGCCAGCAGCTTCTCTGGACAGGGAGAAGAAAAACTGTTTTTT
abundance: .; v_gene: TRBV29-1; j_gene: TRBJ2-7; d_gene: .; len: 12; CDR3aa: CSAIGGPYEQYF; CDR3nt: TGCAGCGCCATAGGGGGTCCCTACGAGCAGTACTTC
abundance: .; v_gene: TRBV6-6; j_gene: TRBJ2-7; d_gene: TRBD1; len: 13; CDR3aa: CATLGQGAYEQYF; CDR3nt: TGTGCCACCTTAGGACAGGGGGCCTACGAGCAGTACTTC
abundance: .; v_gene: TRBV7-9; j_gene: TRBJ2-1; d_gene: .; len: 15; CDR3aa: CASTLTGSVVNEQFF; CDR3nt: TGTGCCAGCACCCTCACAGGGTCGGTTGTCAATGAGCAGTTCTTC
abundance: .; v_gene: TRBV7-6; j_gene: TRBJ2-3; d_gene: .; len: 14; CDR3aa: CASSLGSTTDTQYF; CDR3nt: TGTGCCAGCAGCTTGGGTTCCACCACAGATACGCAGTATTTT
abundance: .; v_gene: TRBV9; j_gene: TRBJ2-7; d_gene: .; len: 13; CDR3aa: CASSLGTAGEQYF; CDR3nt: TGTGCCAGCAGCTTAGGGACAGCGGGGGAGCAGTACTTC
abundance: .; v_gene: TRBV7-2; j_gene: TRBJ1-2; d_gene: TRBD1; len: 15; CDR3aa: CASGQRTGGLDGYTF; CDR3nt: TGTGCCAGCGGGCAGCGGACAGGGGGCTTAGATGGCTACACCTTC
abundance: .; v_gene: TRBV25-1; j_gene: TRBJ1-1; d_gene: TRBD1; len: 14; CDR3aa: CASSIGGMNTEAFF; CDR3nt: TGTGCCAGCAGCATAGGGGGCATGAACACTGAAGCTTTCTTT
abundance: .; v_gene: TRBV10-2; j_gene: TRBJ2-7; d_gene: TRBD2; len: 15; CDR3aa: CASSEVISGSEEQYF; CDR3nt: TGCGCCAGCAGTGAGGTGATTAGCGGGAGCGAAGAGCAGTACTTC
abundance: .; v_gene: TRBV7-6; j_gene: TRBJ2-1; d_gene: .; len: 18; CDR3aa: CASSLKGLLSISYNEQFF; CDR3nt: TGTGCCAGCAGCTTAAAAGGGCTCTTGTCAATCTCCTACAATGAGCAGTTCTTC
abundance: .; v_gene: TRBV7-2; j_gene: TRBJ2-7; d_gene: .; len: 15; CDR3aa: CASSFGTVHSYEQYF; CDR3nt: TGTGCCAGCAGCTTCGGGACGGTCCACTCCTACGAGCAGTACTTC
abundance: .; v_gene: TRBV11-2; j_gene: TRBJ2-3; d_gene: TRBD2; len: 16; CDR3aa: CASSSLSGTSTDTQYF; CDR3nt: TGTGCCAGCAGCTCACTCAGCGGGACGTCCACAGATACGCAGTATTTT
abundance: .; v_gene: TRBV10-2; j_gene: TRBJ2-7; d_gene: TRBD2; len: 14; CDR3aa: CASRPGTSPYEQYF; CDR3nt: TGCGCCAGCAGACCCGGGACTAGTCCCTACGAGCAGTACTTC
abundance: .; v_gene: TRBV6-5; j_gene: TRBJ1-5; d_gene: .; len: 15; CDR3aa: CASRQREWSNQPQHF; CDR3nt: TGTGCCAGCAGGCAACGGGAGTGGAGCAATCAGCCCCAGCATTTT
abundance: .; v_gene: TRBV5-5; j_gene: TRBJ2-7; d_gene: .; len: 14; CDR3aa: CASSLEVGSYEQYF; CDR3nt: TGTGCCAGCAGCTTGGAAGTTGGGAGCTACGAGCAGTACTTC
abundance: .; v_gene: TRBV5-8; j_gene: TRBJ2-7; d_gene: TRBD1; len: 16; CDR3aa: CASSGTGELLPYEQYF; CDR3nt: TGTGCCAGCAGCGGGACAGGGGAACTCCTACCCTACGAGCAGTACTTC
abundance: .; v_gene: TRBV6-5; j_gene: TRBJ1-2; d_gene: .; len: 15; CDR3aa: CASSYTPAGYYGYTF; CDR3nt: TGTGCCAGCAGTTACACCCCCGCAGGCTACTATGGCTACACCTTC
abundance: once; v_gene: TRBV25-1; j_gene: TRBJ2-7; d_gene: TRBD1; len: 15; CDR3aa: CASSARTGSSYEQYF; CDR3nt: TGTGCCAGCAGCGCTCGGACAGGCAGCTCCTACGAGCAGTACTTC
abundance: .; v_gene: TRBV6-6; j_gene: TRBJ2-1; d_gene: .; len: 12; CDR3aa: CASSYFRDEQFF; CDR3nt: TGTGCCAGCAGTTACTTCCGAGATGAGCAGTTCTTC
abundance: .; v_gene: TRBV18; j_gene: TRBJ2-7; d_gene: .; len: 13; CDR3aa: CASSLGHDYEQYF; CDR3nt: TGTGCCAGCTCACTGGGACACGACTACGAGCAGTACTTC
abundance: .; v_gene: TRBV4-1; j_gene: TRBJ2-1; d_gene: TRBD2; len: 16; CDR3aa: CASSRNSGRADNEQFF; CDR3nt: TGCGCCAGCAGCCGGAATAGCGGGAGGGCCGACAATGAGCAGTTCTTC
abundance: .; v_gene: TRBV7-9; j_gene: TRBJ2-7; d_gene: .; len: 12; CDR3aa: CASSLGFYEQYF; CDR3nt: TGTGCCAGCAGCTTAGGATTCTACGAGCAGTACTTC
abundance: .; v_gene: TRBV18; j_gene: TRBJ2-7; d_gene: .; len: 14; CDR3aa: CASSPRQHAYEQYF; CDR3nt: TGTGCCAGCTCACCACGGCAGCATGCCTACGAGCAGTACTTC
abundance: once; v_gene: TRBV7-9; j_gene: TRBJ2-7; d_gene: .; len: 16; CDR3aa: CASSPKKGAGTYEQYF; CDR3nt: TGTGCCAGCAGCCCCAAGAAGGGGGCGGGGACCTACGAGCAGTACTTC
abundance: .; v_gene: TRBV7-9; j_gene: TRBJ2-7; d_gene: .; len: 12; CDR3aa: CASSTVTSEQYF; CDR3nt: TGTGCCAGCAGCACCGTCACAAGCGAGCAGTACTTC
abundance: .; v_gene: TRBV28; j_gene: TRBJ2-3; d_gene: TRBD2; len: 16; CDR3aa: CASSLRTSGYTDTQYF; CDR3nt: TGTGCCAGCAGTTTAAGGACTAGCGGATACACAGATACGCAGTATTTT
abundance: .; v_gene: TRBV7-6; j_gene: TRBJ2-7; d_gene: TRBD1; len: 14; CDR3aa: CASSSGQETYEQYF; CDR3nt: TGTGCCAGCAGCTCTGGACAGGAGACCTACGAGCAGTACTTC
abundance: .; v_gene: TRBV10-3; j_gene: TRBJ2-3; d_gene: TRBD2; len: 16; CDR3aa: CAISDSSGRGTDTQYF; CDR3nt: TGTGCCATCAGTGACAGTAGCGGGAGAGGCACAGATACGCAGTATTTT
abundance: .; v_gene: TRBV7-9; j_gene: TRBJ2-2; d_gene: TRBD2; len: 16; CDR3aa: CASSPATSGRSGELFF; CDR3nt: TGTGCCAGCAGCCCCGCGACTAGCGGGAGGTCCGGGGAGCTGTTTTTT
abundance: .; v_gene: TRBV5-4; j_gene: TRBJ1-2; d_gene: .; len: 17; CDR3aa: CASSSPYRDVGNYGYTF; CDR3nt: TGTGCCAGCAGCTCGCCCTACCGGGACGTAGGAAACTATGGCTACACCTTC
abundance: .; v_gene: TRBV9; j_gene: TRBJ1-3; d_gene: .; len: 18; CDR3aa: CASSDVAGQGRTGNTIYF; CDR3nt: TGTGCCAGCAGCGATGTAGCGGGACAAGGGAGGACGGGAAACACCATATATTTT
abundance: .; v_gene: TRBV15; j_gene: TRBJ1-5; d_gene: .; len: 16; CDR3aa: CATSSPSKGGNQPQHF; CDR3nt: TGTGCCACCAGCAGTCCATCAAAGGGGGGGAATCAGCCCCAGCATTTT
abundance: .; v_gene: TRBV19; j_gene: TRBJ2-7; d_gene: .; len: 15; CDR3aa: CATTPGTYRPYEQYF; CDR3nt: TGTGCCACCACCCCCGGGACGTACCGTCCCTACGAGCAGTACTTC
abundance: .; v_gene: TRBV4-1; j_gene: TRBJ2-1; d_gene: TRBD2; len: 17; CDR3aa: CASSQELAGSSYNEQFF; CDR3nt: TGCGCCAGCAGCCAGGAACTAGCGGGGAGCTCCTACAATGAGCAGTTCTTC